This entry features one TCR beta chain sequence. The antigen remains undetermined. The data are from a study of PD-L1 blockade in urothelial cancer. At the level of the study: Patients commenced atezolizumab around 2014, and it was given at 1,200 mg intravenously every 3 weeks. About 90% of the roughly 30 patients were men who had bladder-origin urothelial cancer. Regarding the study as a whole: Durable-benefit cases showed more tumor-associated blood clone expansion at 3 weeks.

Libraries were prepared by immunoSEQ multiplex PCR; TCRdb keeps only in-frame clonotypes and omits some of them. The table has approximately 100,000 clones, over 75% seen once. Urothelial carcinoma, locally advanced or metastatic, affected the patients. This TCR came from a man aged 50-59 years with urothelial cancer. Sequencing was performed on PBMCs, taken around atezolizumab (anti-PD-L1) treatment.

CDR3 coding DNA: TGCGCCAGCAGCCTCGGGACAGACGAGCAGTACTTC. Translated, it gives CASSLGTDEQYF. The rearrangement links TRBV5-1 to TRBJ2-7; TRBD1 matches 7 bases. The CDR3 sequence is 12 residues long. Germline lookup yields CDR1 SGHRS and CDR2 YFSETQ. The V and J ends lost 4 bases and 5 bases, in that order; junction bases with no gene match: 3.